This T cell receptor (beta chain) was sequenced during a study of blood T cell repertoires in COVID-19. Study context: The origin of the acute and convalescent COVID-19 samples was the United States, Italy and Spain. Nucleic acid was either cDNA or gDNA, and it came from T cells, B-cell-depleted T cells, or PBMCs.

This clone was seen only a few times. J gave up 4 bases and V 5 bases, and 4 bases lay outside the gene matches. This CDR3 contains 15 residues. The germline V gene encodes CDR1 SNHLY and CDR2 FYNNEI. Source study methods: Reference gene primer amplification gave estimated nucleated cell counts. Clones were sequenced by immunoSEQ multiplex PCR, and TCRdb holds only the in-frame ones, with some missing. V, J and clone size reflect that table, while D and trimming were determined from the DNA. The sample has over 250,000 clones, 85% seen once. The chain is built from TRBV2 and TRBJ2-3; 12 bases align to TRBD2. The receptor comes from a human donor in a cohort sampled during active COVID-19. The sequencing input was peripheral blood. The CDR3 DNA follows: TGTGCCAGCAGTCGTCTAGCGGGAGGGTCAGATACGCAGTATTTT. This encodes CASSRLAGGSDTQYF.